The T cell receptor beta chain under discussion was sequenced for a study of cytomegalovirus exposure and HLA in healthy donors. The PCR ran on 60 Vbeta and 13 Jbeta primers. Method: immunoSEQ multiplex PCR; TCRdb's copy keeps in-frame clones and lacks some. The sample lists around 220,000 clones; approximately 68% were seen once. V was cut by 0 bases and J by 3 bases, with 12 bases left in between. The germline gives CDR1 SGHDT, CDR2 YYEEEE. The CDR3 has 15 residues. The chain carries TRBV5-6 and TRBJ1-1, with D uncertain. The specimen was PBMCs. The sequence came from a woman in her twenties or thirties in good health and CMV-seronegative. CDR3 region: CASSLGSRSDTEAFF. CDR3 DNA sequence: TGTGCCAGCAGCTTGGGCAGCAGGTCGGACACTGAAGCTTTCTTT. Together with reference TRBV5-6 and TRBJ1-1, the CDR3 gives the full variable domain: DAGVTQSPTHLIKTRGQQVTLRCSPKSGHDTVSWYQQALGQGPQFIFQYYEEEERQRGNFPDRFSGHQFPNYSSELNVNALLLGDSALYLCASSLGSRSDTEAFFGQGTRLTVV.